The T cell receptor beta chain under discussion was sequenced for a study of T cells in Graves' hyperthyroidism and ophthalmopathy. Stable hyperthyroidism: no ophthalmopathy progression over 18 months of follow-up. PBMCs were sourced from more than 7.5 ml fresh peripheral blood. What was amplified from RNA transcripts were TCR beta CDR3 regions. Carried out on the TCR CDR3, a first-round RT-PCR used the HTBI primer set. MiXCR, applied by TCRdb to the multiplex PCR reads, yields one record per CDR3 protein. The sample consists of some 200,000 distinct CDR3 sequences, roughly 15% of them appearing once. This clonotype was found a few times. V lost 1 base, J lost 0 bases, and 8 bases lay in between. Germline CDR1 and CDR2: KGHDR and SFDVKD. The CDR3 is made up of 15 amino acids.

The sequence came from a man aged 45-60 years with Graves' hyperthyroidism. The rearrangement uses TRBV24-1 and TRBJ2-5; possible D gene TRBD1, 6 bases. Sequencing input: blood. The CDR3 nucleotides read TGTGCCACCAGTGATTTCGGGACACACCAAGAGACCCAGTACTTC. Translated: CATSDFGTHQETQYF.